The 26 T cell receptor beta chains below come from one sample, sequenced in a study of STAT3 mutations in large granular lymphocyte leukemia. The antigens for these receptors are not known. This table comes from immunoSEQ multiplex PCR, and its TCRdb copy is limited to in-frame clones, with some not included. The sample lists about 16,000 clones, about 83% occurring once. General observations from the study: In T-cell large granular lymphocyte leukemia, about half of patients showed multiple immunodominant subclonotypes.

The sample consisted of peripheral blood mononuclear cells. Every receptor here comes from a man in his forties or fifties with T-cell large granular lymphocyte leukemia. Some clones in this sample may be carry-over from other donors' samples.

The chain combines TRBV20-1 with TRBJ1-2; no firm D call. The V and J ends lost 8 bases and 6 bases respectively, with 13 bases between them. The CDR3 sequence is 11 residues long. Per germline, CDR1 DFQATT and CDR2 SNEGSKA (reference sequence). The CDR3 DNA sequence: TGCAGTACGCCAACGCCAGATGGCTACACCTTC. Its translation is CSTPTPDGYTF.

The CDR3 bases are TGCAGTGCCCCGAGAGGCCACGAGCAGTACTTC. Amino acid sequence: CSAPRGHEQYF. The chain carries TRBV20-1 and TRBJ2-7; D is uncertain. CDR1 is DFQATT and CDR2 is SNEGSKA in the germline V gene (reference sequence). This CDR3 has 11 amino acids. V was pared by 6 bases and J by 5 bases, with 11 bases between.

This clone has just a few counts. The chain joins TRBV29-1 to TRBJ1-3; D not certain. The CDR3 length is 12 residues. V lost 4 bases and J 0 bases, leaving 4 bases between the germline ends. Germline lookup yields CDR1 SQVTM and CDR2 ANQGSEA. The CDR3, as DNA: TGCAGCGTTGCCACCTCTGGAAACACCATATATTTT. This encodes CSVATSGNTIYF.

The chain couples TRBV7-3 to TRBJ1-5, with D possibly being TRBD1 (5 bases). The germline V and J ends were trimmed by 6 bases and 4 bases, with 10 bases remaining between them. Germline V gives CDR1 SGHTA, CDR2 FQGTGA. The CDR3 has 13 residues. CDR3 nucleotides: TGTGCCAGCAGTAGACAGCCTAATCAGCCCCAGCATTTT. Its protein is CASSRQPNQPQHF.

The V call is TRBV19, the J call TRBJ1-2; 7 bases are a match to TRBD1. Per the germline V gene, CDR1 is LNHDA and CDR2 is SQIVND (reference sequence). The CDR3 consists of 16 residues. J lost 6 bases, V lost 7 bases, and 17 bases had no gene match. The CDR3 DNA reads TGTGCCAGTAAGGCCCGAGACCGGACAGGCGGGCATGGCTACACCTTC. Its translation is CASKARDRTGGHGYTF.

The chain links TRBV10-3 to TRBJ2-7, with 9 bases lining up with TRBD1. V lost 5 bases to trimming and J lost 4 bases; unmatched junction nucleotides: 6. The germline V gene encodes CDR1 ENHRY and CDR2 SYGVKD. The CDR3 is 14 residues long. The DNA for the CDR3 is TGTGCCATCAGTCTCGGGGGACAGGGATACGAGCAGTACTTC. It translates to CAISLGGQGYEQYF.

The chain joins TRBV27 to TRBJ1-1; no clear D. Per germline, CDR1 MNHEY and CDR2 SMNVEV (reference sequence). Trimming shortened V by 6 bases and J by 5 bases, and 16 bases separated the two germline ends. This CDR3 is built from 14 residues. CDR3 coding DNA: TGTGCCAGCAGCTCTCCTTCGGGGAGGACTGAAGCTTTCTTT. Translation: CASSSPSGRTEAFF.

DNA for the CDR3: TGTGCCAGCAGCGTAGACAGCTCTGGGGCCAACGTCCTGACTTTC. This translates into CASSVDSSGANVLTF. The chain carries TRBV9 and TRBJ2-6; the D is unclear. V was shortened by 0 bases and J by 0 bases, with 4 bases between the two germline ends. From germline, CDR1 is SGDLS and CDR2 YYNGEE. The CDR3 consists of 15 residues. The entire variable domain, with the rest obtained from reference TRBV9 and TRBJ2-6, is as follows: DSGVTQTPKHLITATGQRVTLRCSPRSGDLSVYWYQQSLDQGLQFLIQYYNGEERAKGNILERFSAQQFPDLHSELNLSSLELGDSALYFCASSVDSSGANVLTFGAGSRLTVL.

This clone has only one observation. This chain uses TRBV5-1 with TRBJ2-3; D unclear. CDR3 length: 13 amino acids. CDR1 is SGHRS, CDR2 YFSETQ, per germline. The V and J ends lost 4 bases and 6 bases respectively, with 12 bases between them. CDR3 nucleotide sequence: TGCGCCAGCAGCATCGACAATTCCGATACGCAGTATTTT. Translation: CASSIDNSDTQYF.

This clone has a handful of counts. V is TRBV5-8 and J is TRBJ1-4; 8 nucleotides line up with TRBD1. Germline CDR1 and CDR2: SGHTS and YDEGEE. The CDR3 sequence is 15 residues long. The V and J ends lost 4 bases and 7 bases, in that order; junction bases with no gene match: 9. The DNA for the CDR3 is TGTGCCAGCAGCCTCGGACAGGGAGTGGGTGAAAAACTGTTTTTT. Its protein is CASSLGQGVGEKLFF.

Here the CDR3 reads CASTQTGTYEQYF. DNA for the CDR3: TGTGCCAGCACCCAGACAGGAACCTACGAGCAGTACTTC. The chain uses TRBV6-5 and TRBJ2-7; TRBD1 is a possible D gene (6 bases). CDR3 length: 13 residues. V lost 7 bases and J lost 2, with 12 bases in between. Germline loops: CDR1 MNHEY, CDR2 SVGAGI.

This clone was detected once. V gene TRBV19 combines with J gene TRBJ2-4, with D possibly being TRBD1 or TRBD2 (5 bases each). There are 13 residues in the CDR3. Germline V CDR1 and CDR2: LNHDA, SQIVND (reference sequence). Trimming stripped 8 bases from V and 4 bases from J, with 12 bases between. Here the CDR3 reads CASRLGTKNIQYF. Written as DNA, the CDR3 is TGTGCCAGTCGACTGGGGACGAAAAACATTCAGTACTTC.

CDR3 sequence (DNA): TGTGCATCAGACGGGGGCTTTGGGCAGCCCCAGCATTTT. This gives the protein CASDGGFGQPQHF. The chain has TRBV30 and TRBJ1-5, with D tentatively TRBD1 (6 bases). The CDR3 runs to 13 residues. CDR1 is GTSNPN, CDR2 SVGIG, per germline (reference sequence).

The chain links TRBV11-2 to TRBJ2-5; D unresolved. Trimming stripped 2 bases from V and 4 bases from J, with 8 bases between. Germline CDR1 and CDR2: SGHAT and FQNNGV. This CDR3 comprises 13 residues. The CDR3 loop is CASSLIPRETQYF. As DNA, the CDR3 is TGTGCCAGCAGCTTAATCCCGAGAGAGACCCAGTACTTC.

This sequence joins TRBV9 and TRBJ2-5, with TRBD2 identical over 13 bases. Unmatched junction bases numbered 5, after V lost 2 bases and J lost 1 base. Germline lookup yields CDR1 SGDLS and CDR2 YYNGEE. The CDR3 totals 17 residues. The CDR3, as DNA: TGTGCCAGCAGCGTCACGGGACTAGCGGGAATCCAAGAGACCCAGTACTTC. Protein product: CASSVTGLAGIQETQYF.

This chain joins TRBV19 and TRBJ1-5; D gene ambiguous. Germline CDR1 LNHDA, CDR2 SQIVND (reference sequence). This CDR3 has 16 amino acids. Trimming stripped 6 bases from V and 2 bases from J, with 17 bases between. The DNA for the CDR3 is TGTGCCAGTAGCCTGGAGCAGTGGGGTGGCAATCAGCCCCAGCATTTT. This translates into CASSLEQWGGNQPQHF.

The chain employs TRBV10-1 and TRBJ2-1; D remains ambiguous. The CDR3 extends over 12 amino acids. V was shortened by 3 bases and J by 12 bases, with 12 bases between the two germline ends. Germline CDR1 and CDR2: WNHNN and SYGVQD (reference sequence). In DNA, the CDR3 is TGCGCCAGCAGTGATTCTCCCCGTCCGCAGTTCTTC. This encodes CASSDSPRPQFF.

CDR3 sequence reads: CASSLGIHTDTQYF. CDR3 nucleotides: TGTGCCAGCAGCCTCGGGATCCACACAGATACGCAGTATTTT. The chain joins TRBV7-2 to TRBJ2-3; a possible D gene is TRBD2 (5 bases). Germline CDR1 SGHTA, CDR2 FQGNSA. The CDR3 runs to 14 residues. With 5 bases removed from V and 2 bases from J, the gap between germline ends came to 11 bases.

The V gene is TRBV5-4, the J gene TRBJ1-3; 11 bases are a match to TRBD1. CDR1 is SGHNT and CDR2 is YYREEE in the germline V gene (reference sequence). This CDR3 comprises 15 residues. V was clipped by 4 bases and J by 6 bases; unmatched bases: 6. The CDR3 nucleotides are TGTGCCAGCAGCCCGGACAGGGGGCTTTTAAACACCATATATTTT. It translates to CASSPDRGLLNTIYF.

This clone was seen a single time. The rearrangement links TRBV14 to TRBJ2-3; D unclear. The germline V gene encodes CDR1 SGHDN and CDR2 FVKESK. CDR3 length equals 13 residues. Trimming cost V 1 base and J 6 bases, with 8 bases left between them. The CDR3 here is CASSQGRWDTQYF. CDR3 bases: TGTGCCAGCAGCCAAGGTCGGTGGGATACGCAGTATTTT.

This chain links TRBV2 with TRBJ2-1; no firm D call. CDR3 size: 15 residues. V dropped 4 bases and J dropped 0 bases, with 10 bases sitting between them. CDR1 is SNHLY and CDR2 is FYNNEI in the germline V gene. DNA for the CDR3: TGTGCCAGCAGTGGGTCCCGACGCTCCTACAATGAGCAGTTCTTC. This sequence encodes CASSGSRRSYNEQFF.

The chain carries TRBV29-1 and TRBJ2-2, with a weak D call TRBD2 (5 bases). The germline V gene has CDR1 SQVTM and CDR2 ANQGSEA. This CDR3 contains 13 residues. V dropped 5 bases and J dropped 5 bases, with 12 bases sitting between them. The CDR3 sequence is CSVTGFSTGELFF. CDR3 in DNA: TGCAGCGTTACGGGATTCAGTACCGGGGAGCTGTTTTTT.

This clone was seen just once. The rearrangement links TRBV5-1 to TRBJ1-6; D gene ambiguous. The V gene lost 4 bases and the J gene lost 6 bases, with 14 bases spanning the gap. Germline CDR1 reads SGHRS; CDR2 reads YFSETQ. This CDR3 is 15 amino acids long. The CDR3 DNA sequence: TGCGCCAGCAGCCCGTCAGAGAAACCTAATTCACCCCTCCACTTT. This translates into CASSPSEKPNSPLHF.

V gene TRBV5-4 combines with J gene TRBJ2-5; D possibly corresponds to TRBD2 (6 bases). The CDR3 loop spans 14 amino acids. V was cut by 0 bases and J by 5 bases, with 11 bases left in between. From germline, CDR1 is SGHNT and CDR2 YYREEE (reference sequence). CDR3 DNA sequence: TGTGCCAGCAGCTTGGATACTAGCATGGAGACCCAGTACTTC. Translated: CASSLDTSMETQYF.

The chain recombines TRBV14 with TRBJ1-1, with 8 bases aligning to TRBD1. CDR1 SGHDN and CDR2 FVKESK come from the germline V gene. CDR3 length equals 13 residues. Trimming cost V 6 bases and J 5 bases; bases outside gene matches: 5. The CDR3 region is CASSSQGATEAFF. The CDR3 DNA reads TGTGCCAGCAGTTCCCAGGGGGCTACTGAAGCTTTCTTT.

The V gene is TRBV6-5, the J gene TRBJ2-7; D is possibly TRBD1 or TRBD2 (6 bases each). The CDR3 is 14 amino acids. Germline loops: CDR1 MNHEY, CDR2 SVGAGI. Trimming removed 0 bases at V and 2 bases at J, with 8 bases between. The CDR3 loop is CASSYSGGTYEQYF. The CDR3 region has the DNA TGTGCCAGCAGTTACTCAGGGGGGACCTACGAGCAGTACTTC.